This TCR beta chain came from a study of blood T cells in healthy people across ages. In the study overall: About one barcoded beta molecule per two T cells was the capture yield of template switching. Study observations and caveats: As age increased, TCR beta diversity per million T cells fell in a roughly linear fashion. Estimated diversity across one million T cells was deemed an underestimate. CMV status of donors was not determined, possibly confounding expanded clonotype changes.

This CDR3 has 15 amino acids. A second PCR of roughly 7 to 11 cycles used a sample-barcoded 5' primer and a J-beta primer mix. TCRdb processed the 5' RACE reads anew with MiXCR; each CDR3 protein has one entry. The data show roughly 1.4 million distinct CDR3 sequences, with 45% to 70% seen just once and 6.5% to 8.5% held by the top ten. This clonotype appeared a single time. The antigen is undetermined. The sequencing sample was made of blood. This chain joins TRBV21-1 and TRBJ1-1. TRBV21-1 is shown as a pseudogene. This clonotype originated in a man younger than 30 in good health. CDR3: CASPRVEGRVAEAFF. CDR3 nucleotide sequence: TGTGCCAGCCCAAGGGTAGAGGGCAGGGTGGCTGAAGCTTTCTTT.